The clone carrying this TCR beta chain was picked up a small number of times. The antigen is not known. This record belongs to a study of T cell responses to AZD1222 COVID-19 vaccine. Measured with immunoSEQ multiplex PCR; TCRdb has only the in-frame clones, and not every one. This table has around 140,000 clones, approximately 88% appearing once. Study-wide results and limits: Variant regions that are unmutated are reportedly the target of nearly half of spike-specific TCRs. Spike was spanned by vaccine-associated CD4 TCRs, which were dominant at 160-218 and 743-854.

This receptor was taken from an adult who received the MenACWY meningococcal vaccine as a control. Sequencing was performed on peripheral blood, taken 28 days after the second dose of the MenACWY control vaccine.

In DNA form, the CDR3 reads TGTGCCAGCAGCTGGGACGCTCGGGGAGGCCAAGAGACCCAGTACTTC. Translated, it gives CASSWDARGGQETQYF. V usage is TRBV7-8 and J usage is TRBJ2-5, with TRBD2 as a possible D gene (6 bases). Germline CDR1 reads SGHVS; CDR2 reads FQNEAQ. Trimming stripped 4 bases from V and 1 base from J, with 16 bases between. This CDR3 contains 16 residues.